These 11 T cell receptor beta chains originate from one sample sequenced in a study of CD8+ T cells in alopecia areata (dated by TCRdb to the late 2010s). This specimen's time point label, interpreted: 24 weeks on oral tofacitinib. Explained via the paper, the treatment or condition label denotes: oral pan-JAK inhibitor, 5-10 mg twice daily. Receptors were amplified or captured by the immunoSEQ multiplex PCR assay. RNA was extracted from all samples and reverse transcribed into cDNA as template for TCR sequencing. The immuneACCESS repertoire file appears here via TCRdb, limited to in-frame rearrangements. These files lack a portion of the clones; in checked studies, under half of the deficit traces to unresolved V genes, and the cause of the others is not known. The sample table shows about 190,000 clones, and approximately 61% are seen once. The top ten clones comprise approximately 0.93% of the sample.

The specimen comprised CD4+ T cells sorted from blood, sampled at week 24, from a patient treated with tofacitinib. These receptors were obtained from a human donor with alopecia areata.

This clone appeared a few times. The chain's CDR3 is CASSVPNTGELFF. In nucleotides, the CDR3 is TGTGCCAGCAGTGTCCCAAACACCGGGGAGCTGTTTTTT. The chain recombines TRBV25-1 with TRBJ2-2, with D uncertain. This CDR3 has 13 amino acids. Germline loops: CDR1 MGHDK, CDR2 SYGVNS. Trimming took off 4 bases at V and 2 bases at J, with 5 bases between the two ends.

This clone was recorded a few times. V gene TRBV6-6 combines with J gene TRBJ2-7; tentatively, D is TRBD1 (5 bases). The V gene's germline CDR1 is MNHNY and CDR2 SVGAGI (reference sequence). The CDR3 has 13 residues. Trimming removed 8 bases at V and 2 bases at J, with 13 bases between. CDR3 DNA sequence: TGTGCCAGCTGGGGCAGGGAAACCTACGAGCAGTACTTC. As protein: CASWGRETYEQYF.

This sequence joins TRBV30 and TRBJ1-2; D unresolved. The V end lost 6 bases, the J end lost 4 bases, and 9 bases lay between the germline ends. Germline-derived CDR1 and CDR2 are GTSNPN and SVGIG (reference sequence). The CDR3 extends over 11 amino acids. The CDR3 spells CACGRGYGYTF. Written as DNA, the CDR3 is TGTGCCTGCGGTCGGGGCTATGGCTACACCTTC.

This clone was picked up one time. Distinct nucleotide sequences in the sample also encode this CDR3. The chain combines TRBV5-1 with TRBJ2-5; D is possibly TRBD2 (7 bases). This CDR3 contains 14 residues. Looked up from germline, CDR1 is SGHRS and CDR2 is YFSETQ. V lost 2 bases to trimming and J lost 0 bases, with 8 bases between them. The CDR3 reads CASSLGGDQETQYF. In DNA form, the CDR3 reads TGCGCCAGCAGCTTAGGGGGGGACCAAGAGACCCAGTACTTC. Supplemented by reference TRBV5-1 and TRBJ2-5, the full variable domain reads KAGVTQTPRYLIKTRGQQVTLSCSPISGHRSVSWYQQTPGQGLQFLFEYFSETQRNKGNFPGRFSGRQFSNSRSEMNVSTLELGDSALYLCASSLGGDQETQYFGPGTRLLVL.

This chain links TRBV28 with TRBJ2-5; no definite D call. V was clipped by 5 bases and J by 2 bases, with 9 bases between them. This CDR3 comprises 13 residues. Germline V CDR1 and CDR2: MDHEN, SYDVKM. The CDR3 region is CASSLDSQETQYF. The CDR3 DNA sequence: TGTGCCAGCAGTCTCGACTCGCAAGAGACCCAGTACTTC. Filled out from reference TRBV28 and TRBJ2-5, the complete variable domain reads DVKVTQSSRYLVKRTGEKVFLECVQDMDHENMFWYRQDPGLGLRLIYFSYDVKMKEKGDIPEGYSVSREKKERFSLILESASTNQTSMYLCASSLDSQETQYFGPGTRLLVL.

V usage is TRBV10-1 and J usage is TRBJ2-7; D unclear. The CDR3 has 13 residues. V was cut by 5 bases and J by 2 bases, with 10 bases left in between. The germline gives CDR1 WNHNN, CDR2 SYGVQD (reference sequence). The CDR3 loop reads CASSNPLTYEQYF. The CDR3 region has the DNA TGCGCCAGCAGTAACCCGCTGACCTACGAGCAGTACTTC.

Here the CDR3 reads CASSWEDRALTDTQYF. The CDR3 nucleotides are TGTGCCAGCAGCTGGGAGGACAGGGCCCTCACAGATACGCAGTATTTT. The chain has TRBV5-8 and TRBJ2-3; 8 positions agree with TRBD1. V lost 3 bases and J lost 2; bases outside the gene matches: 8. Germline V gene sequence: CDR1 SGHTS, CDR2 YDEGEE. The CDR3 length is 16 residues.

The J gene is TRBJ2-3, the V gene TRBV5-1; D is uncertain. Germline lookup yields CDR1 SGHRS and CDR2 YFSETQ. V gave up 0 bases and J gave up 6 bases, with 11 bases separating them. The CDR3 spans 14 residues. The CDR3: CASSLDGLEDTQYF. The CDR3 DNA is TGCGCCAGCAGCTTGGACGGGCTTGAGGATACGCAGTATTTT.

The sample holds a few counts of this clone. J is TRBJ1-5 and V is TRBV25-1; perhaps TRBD1 as D (6 bases). Trimming cost V 4 bases and J 2 bases, with 6 bases left between them. Germline values: CDR1 MGHDK, CDR2 SYGVNS. CDR3 length: 13 residues. CDR3 in amino acids: CASSGTGNQPQHF. CDR3 in DNA: TGTGCCAGCAGTGGGACAGGCAATCAGCCCCAGCATTTT.

The chain recombines TRBV11-2 with TRBJ1-2; the D gene is possibly TRBD1 (6 bases). V lost 2 bases to trimming and J lost 4 bases, with 11 bases between them. Germline CDR1 reads SGHAT; CDR2 reads FQNNGV. This CDR3 comprises 14 residues. The chain's CDR3 is CASSLTDRTYGYTF. The CDR3, as DNA: TGTGCCAGCAGCTTAACGGACAGAACCTATGGCTACACCTTC.

This chain links TRBV6-5 with TRBJ2-5, with D perhaps matching TRBD1 (6 bases). The CDR3 length is 15 residues. Trimming removed 1 base from V and 1 base from J, with 10 bases in between. CDR1 is MNHEY, CDR2 SVGAGI, per germline. CDR3 bases: TGTGCCAGCAGTTACTTGTGGGACACCCAAGAGACCCAGTACTTC. This gives the protein CASSYLWDTQETQYF.